This TCR beta chain stems from a study of OX40 agonist ivuxolimab in advanced cancers. Study results and caveats: It was also the case that some nonresponders had low normalized T-cell clonal expansion. Blood T cells, both CD4+ and CD8+, expanded clonally by week 6 at 0.1 to 3.0 mg/kg. Researchers did not establish what antigens the expanded peripheral T cells target.

As to this clone: Its antigen remains unidentified.

TCRdb's table, derived via immunoSEQ multiplex PCR, lists solely in-frame clones and lacks some. In the table there are some 80,000 clones, around 89% of which are singletons. Germline CDR1 is SNHLY and CDR2 is FYNNEI. J lost 5 bases, V lost 8 bases, and 6 bases had no gene match. CDR3 size: 13 residues. Blood sampling took place at baseline, cycle 4 day 1, and cycle 7 day 1. The rearrangement links TRBV2 to TRBJ1-2; TRBD1 matches 9 bases. Source: CD4+ or CD8+ T cells sorted from blood, taken in a trial of the OX40 agonist ivuxolimab. This receptor was obtained from an adult with an advanced solid tumor such as melanoma, head and neck, liver or kidney cancer. The CDR3 bases are TGTGCCAGCGGGGGACAGGGTAATTATGGCTACACCTTC. Protein sequence: CASGGQGNYGYTF.